This T cell receptor (beta chain) is from a study of T-cell reconstitution after alpha-beta-depleted transplantation in children. Unique molecular identifiers were built into the TCRbeta library. TCRdb redid the calling of the PCR reads with MiXCR, one entry per CDR3 protein. The sample holds hundreds of thousands of distinct CDR3 sequences, roughly an eighth seen once. This clonotype has just a few counts. This receptor was obtained from a human donor who donated a stem cell graft to a child with combined immunodeficiency. Sample: PBMCs from the stem cell graft donor, taken from the stem cell graft.

The CDR3 reads CASSLGDRGYYEQYF. In nucleotides, the CDR3 is TGTGCCAGCAGCTTGGGGGACAGGGGTTACTACGAGCAGTACTTC. This chain uses TRBV13 with TRBJ2-7, with TRBD1 matching over 10 bases. The V gene end was trimmed by 3 bases and the J gene end by 3 bases; junction bases not matched to a gene: 5. This CDR3 has 15 amino acids. CDR1 PRHDT and CDR2 FYEKMQ come from the germline V gene (reference sequence).